This T cell receptor (beta chain) derives from a study of T-cell memory formation after mild COVID-19 (dated by TCRdb to about 2021). The study in broad terms: TCR sequence clusters from the two donors were found to be largely donor specific. Longitudinal TCRalpha and TCRbeta repertoire sequencing tracked T-cell clones expanding and contracting after mild COVID-19 in a couple of donors. Two young, previously healthy adult volunteers made up the cohort, one male and one female. The research as a whole found: Some responding clones were found in pre-infection memory, which suggests that pre-existing cross-reactive memory T cells took part in the SARS-CoV-2 response. Contracting CD4+ clones appeared mostly in the CM and EM memory subsets, whereas CD8+ clones were enriched in EMRA. Only a couple of mild cases were covered in the study, and larger cohorts including severe cases with pre-infection samples were considered necessary. SARS-CoV-2 specificity was not confirmed for the second-wave clones peaking on day 37. From day 15 to 85, contracting clones showed balanced CD4/CD8 phenotypes, whereas a second wave of clones that expanded from day 15 to 37 leaned towards CD4+.

The CDR3 numbers 14 residues from cysteine through phenylalanine. Of the read, only the CDR3 DNA is kept; its 42 bases are in frame from base 1. The junction carries 12 bases between V and J, which are trimmed by 3 bases and 7 bases respectively. CDR1 and CDR2 were assigned from the germline V gene as MNHEY and SVGAGI. Ficoll-Paque density gradient centrifugation was the method used to isolate PBMCs. The listed sequencing device is Illumina NovaSeq 6000. TCRalpha and TCRbeta cDNA libraries were built by 5'RACE with constant-segment primers, adding sample barcodes and unique molecular identifiers. RNA was extracted from every sample with Trizol reagent. The libraries were amplified in two PCR steps, and the second step added a second sample barcode and Illumina TruSeq adapters. Libraries were sequenced on an Illumina NovaSeq with 2 x 150 bp paired-end reads. The authors' pipeline ran thus. The reads were demultiplexed and collapsed into UMI-guided consensus sequences using migec v1.2.7. With mixcr v2.1.11, UMI consensuses were aligned to TRA and TRB V and J templates and assembled into clonotypes. Expanded or contracted clonotypes were those called significant by both edgeR and NoisET, with noise models trained on biological replicates. For edgeR calls, the thresholds were a false discovery rate-adjusted p below 0.01 and a log2 fold-change of 1. As an exploratory analysis of dynamics, max-normalized trajectories of the 1000 most abundant clonotypes were examined with PCA combined with hierarchical clustering. Separately sequenced CD4+ and CD8+ repertoires were used to assign the CD4 or CD8 phenotype of responding clones. TCRdb itself trimmed the public reads at Q25 with fastp, ran MiXCR and retained productive beta chains. Merged by CDR3 protein, the rows form single entries marked with the most common genes and DNA. The authors' filters were not applied to this entry. The sample has about 390,000 distinct CDR3 sequences on record, approximately 16% of them singletons. The ten largest clones take up 20% to 25% of the sample.

Note on this clonotype: The antigen this receptor binds is unknown. Per-nucleotide qualities are absent, and no much larger clonotype sits a single base away.

The sequence links TRBV6-5 to TRBJ1-4; no D gene can be assigned with confidence. The receptor's source is a man aged 18 to 29 who had mild COVID-19 (a few samples of this study predate the infection). The sample titles of this study are shuffled in the database, so cell type and time point are left out; the donor was told from shared clones. The sequencing sample was made of PBMCs or a T cell subset sorted from them (not recorded which). The CDR3 protein is CASSYGPGSEKLFF. Here is the DNA: TGTGCCAGCAGTTATGGGCCGGGGAGTGAAAAACTGTTTTTT.